These 29 T cell receptor beta chains were all obtained from the same sample, sequenced in a study of blood T cell repertoires in COVID-19 (dated by TCRdb to 2019 to 2021). Library preparation used the immunoSEQ multiplex PCR assay. The immuneACCESS repertoire file appears here via TCRdb, limited to in-frame rearrangements. These files lack a portion of the clones; in checked studies, under half of the deficit traces to unresolved V genes, and the cause of the others is not known. This sample lists around 63,000 clones; approximately 88% were detected once. Of the sample, 1% to 1.5% is held by the ten largest clones. Sample: peripheral blood. The receptors stem from a woman aged 55-69 years with acute or convalescent COVID-19.

CDR3 residues: CASSPPSSYNEQFF. The CDR3 DNA sequence: TGTGCCAGCTCACCCCCTAGCTCCTACAATGAGCAGTTCTTC. The rearrangement joins TRBV18 to TRBJ2-1; D gene ambiguous. The CDR3 totals 14 residues. The V gene's germline CDR1 is KGHSH and CDR2 LQKENI. Trimming shortened V by 3 bases and J by 0 bases, and 6 bases separated the two germline ends.

The V gene is TRBV3-1 (or the pseudogene TRBV3-2), the J gene TRBJ2-3; 7 nucleotides align to TRBD2. With 5 bases clipped from V and 5 bases from J, the junction kept 4 bases outside the gene matches. This CDR3 contains 13 residues. In germline, CDR1 is LGHDT, CDR2 YNNKEL (reference sequence). The CDR3 loop is CASSGLGQDTQYF. In DNA form, the CDR3 reads TGTGCCAGCAGCGGACTAGGGCAAGATACGCAGTATTTT.

This chain links TRBV5-5 with TRBJ1-2; 7 bases agree with TRBD1. CDR3 size: 13 residues. V shed 0 bases, J shed 8 bases, and the junction held 4 bases outside the gene matches. Germline V lookup: CDR1 SGHKS, CDR2 YYEKEE (reference sequence). The CDR3 reads CASSLGTGLGYTF. The CDR3 DNA follows: TGTGCCAGCAGCTTGGGGACAGGCCTGGGCTACACCTTC.

V usage is TRBV5-1 and J usage is TRBJ2-3; perhaps TRBD1 as D (5 bases). V was clipped by 0 bases and J by 5 bases, with 19 bases between them. This CDR3 is built from 17 residues. Germline CDR1 and CDR2: SGHRS and YFSETQ. The CDR3 sequence: CASSLAGHQKSLDTQYF. CDR3 nucleotides: TGCGCCAGCAGCTTGGCTGGACACCAGAAGTCGTTAGATACGCAGTATTTT.

The chain recombines TRBV28 with TRBJ1-5, with 7 bases fitting TRBD1. V was clipped by 5 bases and J by 3 bases; unmatched bases: 10. This CDR3 is 16 amino acids long. Germline-derived CDR1 and CDR2 are MDHEN and SYDVKM. In DNA form, the CDR3 reads TGTGCCAGCAGTACATTGGTCAGGGGGGACAATCAGCCCCAGCATTTT. This encodes CASSTLVRGDNQPQHF.

The CDR3 is CASSFKQGESSWEQYV. The CDR3 nucleotides read TGTGCCAGCAGCTTCAAACAGGGAGAGTCCTCTTGGGAGCAGTACGTC. The chain employs TRBV7-7 and TRBJ2-7; TRBD1 might be the D (6 bases). Germline CDR1 reads SSHAT; CDR2 reads FNYEAQ (reference sequence). The germline V and J ends were trimmed by 3 bases and 7 bases, with 22 bases remaining between them. The CDR3 totals 16 residues.

The chain couples TRBV11-2 to TRBJ1-4, with D tentatively TRBD1 (5 bases). Trimming took 0 bases from V and 7 from J, leaving 9 bases between them. This CDR3 has 14 residues. Per germline, CDR1 SGHAT and CDR2 FQNNGV. CDR3 coding DNA: TGTGCCAGCAGCTTAGAACGCGGGGGTGAAAAACTGTTTTTT. As protein: CASSLERGGEKLFF.

This clone came up once. The chain is built from TRBV5-1 and TRBJ2-1; TRBD2 matches at 14 bases. The CDR3 loop spans 20 amino acids. Germline V gene sequence: CDR1 SGHRS, CDR2 YFSETQ. The ends lost 0 bases at V and 3 bases at J; junction bases unmatched: 11. The CDR3 spells CASSLVAGLAGARLYNEQFF. CDR3 DNA sequence: TGCGCCAGCAGCTTGGTTGCGGGACTAGCGGGAGCCCGCCTCTACAATGAGCAGTTCTTC.

The rearrangement links TRBV11-2 to TRBJ2-7, with a tentative D call TRBD2 (5 bases). CDR3 length: 14 amino acids. Trimming took 5 bases from V and 3 from J, leaving 14 bases between them. Germline V lookup: CDR1 SGHAT, CDR2 FQNNGV. DNA of the CDR3: TGTGCCAGCAGCCTCGGGATGGGCATCTACGAGCAGTACGTC. It translates to CASSLGMGIYEQYV.

CDR3 sequence reads: CASSENRGQNPLHF. In nucleotides, the CDR3 is TGTGCCAGCAGTGAAAACAGGGGGCAGAACCCCCTCCACTTT. This sequence joins TRBV6-1 and TRBJ1-6; 9 bases are a match to TRBD1. Germline V gene sequence: CDR1 MNHNS, CDR2 SASEGT. The CDR3 length is 14 residues. The junction had 6 bases not matched to a gene; V was cut back by 2 bases and J by 13 bases.

The chain links TRBV24-1 to TRBJ2-1; D may be TRBD2 (5 bases). Trimming removed 3 bases from V and 0 bases from J, with 17 bases in between. Germline V gene lookup returns CDR1 KGHDR and CDR2 SFDVKD. CDR3 length equals 18 residues. The CDR3 region has the DNA TGTGCCACCAGTGATCCCCAAGCCGGACTCCCCTCCTACAATGAGCAGTTCTTC. Amino acid sequence: CATSDPQAGLPSYNEQFF.

This clone was seen only once. The chain has TRBV30 and TRBJ1-1, with 9 bases that match TRBD1. J was trimmed by 9 bases and V by 2 bases; bases with no gene match: 7. In germline, CDR1 is GTSNPN, CDR2 SVGIG (reference sequence). The CDR3 has 13 amino acids. The CDR3 reads CAWSPSQGAQAFF. CDR3 DNA: TGTGCCTGGAGTCCCTCACAGGGGGCGCAAGCTTTCTTT.

This rearrangement joins TRBV2 to TRBJ2-7, with TRBD1 identical over 7 bases. Germline-derived CDR1 and CDR2 are SNHLY and FYNNEI. CDR3 length equals 12 residues. Trimming cost V 8 bases and J 3 bases; bases outside gene matches: 4. CDR3 in amino acids: CASRGDSYEQYV. In nucleotides, the CDR3 is TGTGCCAGCCGTGGGGACAGCTACGAGCAGTACGTC.

The chain joins TRBV7-9 to TRBJ1-4; 10 bases align to TRBD1. Germline lookup yields CDR1 SEHNR and CDR2 FQNEAQ (reference sequence). This CDR3 region has 16 residues. J lost 5 bases, V lost 1 base, and 4 bases had no gene match. The DNA for the CDR3 is TGTGCCAGCAGCTTAGTAGCGGGACAGGGGAATGAAAAACTGTTTTTT. It encodes CASSLVAGQGNEKLFF.

This clone showed up just once. This rearrangement joins TRBV10-3 to TRBJ2-2; D is undetermined. The ends were cut back, 5 bases at V and 5 bases at J, with 15 bases in the middle. Germline CDR1 and CDR2: ENHRY and SYGVKD. This CDR3 region has 15 residues. The CDR3 nucleotides are TGTGCCATCAGTCCTAACCCCGCTAGAACCGGGGAGCTGTTTTTT. Its protein is CAISPNPARTGELFF.

This clone occurred once. V is TRBV9 and J is TRBJ2-2; 9 bases line up with TRBD2. CDR1 SGDLS and CDR2 YYNGEE come from the germline V gene. Trimming cost V 0 bases and J 2 bases; bases outside gene matches: 8. This CDR3 region has 18 residues. This CDR3 is CASSVAWGLAGNTGELFF. The CDR3 DNA follows: TGTGCCAGCAGCGTAGCTTGGGGTCTAGCGGGAAACACCGGGGAGCTGTTTTTT. Based on the CDR3 plus reference TRBV9 and TRBJ2-2, the full variable domain is DSGVTQTPKHLITATGQRVTLRCSPRSGDLSVYWYQQSLDQGLQFLIQYYNGEERAKGNILERFSAQQFPDLHSELNLSSLELGDSALYFCASSVAWGLAGNTGELFFGEGSRLTVL.

The genes are TRBV2 and TRBJ1-1; unclear D gene. The CDR3 length is 12 residues. V lost 6 bases and J 5 bases, leaving 10 bases between the germline ends. Germline CDR1 SNHLY, CDR2 FYNNEI. CDR3 in DNA: TGTGCCAGCAGACATTTGAGGACTGAAGCTTTCTTT. Its protein product is CASRHLRTEAFF.

This chain joins TRBV7-2 and TRBJ2-7, with D unclear. Germline V gene data show CDR1 as SGHTA and CDR2 as FQGNSA. The CDR3 has 13 amino acids. V was cut by 6 bases and J by 1 base, with 10 bases left in between. The CDR3 nucleotides read TGTGCCAGCAGTCTTCAACATTCCTACGAGCAGTACGTC. This sequence encodes CASSLQHSYEQYV.

The chain carries TRBV28 and TRBJ1-3; D possibly corresponds to TRBD1 (5 bases). The CDR3 spans 15 residues. V shed 6 bases and J shed 0 bases, with 12 bases lying between them. CDR1 MDHEN and CDR2 SYDVKM come from the germline V gene. As DNA, the CDR3 is TGTGCCAGCAGGAGGGGAGGGAACTCTGGAAACACCATATATTTT. It codes for CASRRGGNSGNTIYF. Together with reference TRBV28 and TRBJ1-3, the CDR3 gives the full variable domain: DVKVTQSSRYLVKRTGEKVFLECVQDMDHENMFWYRQDPGLGLRLIYFSYDVKMKEKGDIPEGYSVSREKKERFSLILESASTNQTSMYLCASRRGGNSGNTIYFGEGSWLTVV.

The chain recombines TRBV10-3 with TRBJ2-3, with 9 bases matching TRBD1. From germline, CDR1 is ENHRY and CDR2 SYGVKD. The V and J ends lost 10 bases and 3 bases, in that order; junction bases with no gene match: 8. This CDR3 contains 14 residues. CDR3 DNA: TGTGCCACCACACGGACAGGGGTTACAGATACGCAGTATTTT. The encoded protein is CATTRTGVTDTQYF.

The chain is built from TRBV28 and TRBJ1-5; D is unresolved. CDR3 length equals 12 residues. Trimming took off 2 bases at V and 6 bases at J, with 5 bases between the two ends. Per germline, CDR1 MDHEN and CDR2 SYDVKM. DNA for the CDR3: TGTGCCAGCAGTTTAAGCGGTCAGCCCCAGCATTTT. Protein product: CASSLSGQPQHF.

V usage is TRBV4-3 and J usage is TRBJ2-1, with 12 bases aligning to TRBD2. J gave up 3 bases and V 3 bases, and 6 bases lay outside the gene matches. The length of the CDR3 is 17 residues. Looked up from germline, CDR1 is LGHNA and CDR2 is YSLEER. The CDR3 nucleotides read TGCGCCAGCAGCCACCTGACTAGCGGGAGCTTCTACAATGAGCAGTTCTTC. This translates into CASSHLTSGSFYNEQFF.

V usage is TRBV5-5 and J usage is TRBJ2-7; 7 bases match TRBD1. V was pared by 4 bases and J by 2 bases, with 9 bases of the junction left unmatched. The CDR3 length is 15 residues. The V gene's germline CDR1 is SGHKS and CDR2 YYEKEE (reference sequence). This chain's CDR3 is CASSLDRDPTYEQYV. In nucleotides, the CDR3 is TGTGCCAGCAGCCTTGACAGGGACCCCACCTACGAGCAGTACGTC.

This chain uses TRBV23-1 with TRBJ2-7, with no clear D. TRBV23-1 is given ORF status, its function remaining uncertain. The CDR3 runs to 15 residues. The V end lost 9 bases, the J end lost 4 bases, and 22 bases lay between the germline ends. The CDR3 is CARPGHQAPPYEQYV. The CDR3 bases are TGCGCCAGGCCAGGCCACCAGGCTCCCCCATACGAGCAGTACGTC.

V and J are TRBV7-2 and TRBJ1-1; 10 bases are a match to TRBD1. The CDR3 has 15 amino acids. Per the germline V gene, CDR1 is SGHTA and CDR2 is FQGNSA. V was clipped by 7 bases and J by 3 bases; unmatched bases: 8. The CDR3 loop reads CASTLSGQGHTEAFF. The CDR3 bases are TGTGCCAGCACCTTGTCGGGACAGGGGCACACTGAAGCTTTCTTT.

The rearrangement uses TRBV11-3 and TRBJ2-1; 13 positions agree with TRBD2. Unmatched junction bases numbered 8, after V lost 5 bases and J lost 10 bases. The CDR3 has 15 residues. Germline-derived CDR1 and CDR2 are SGHNT and YENEEA. The CDR3 sequence is CASSLRTSGSREQFF. CDR3 coding DNA: TGTGCCAGCAGCCTGCGGACTAGCGGGAGCCGCGAGCAGTTCTTC.

The chain recombines TRBV5-1 with TRBJ1-2, with TRBD1 matching over 9 bases. Trimming took 0 bases from V and 4 from J; bases not matched to a gene: 4. The CDR3 has 15 amino acids. Germline CDR1 and CDR2: SGHRS and YFSETQ. Here the CDR3 DNA reads TGCGCCAGCAGCTTGGCGACAGGGGGTACCTATGGCTACACCTTC. Residues: CASSLATGGTYGYTF. Together with reference TRBV5-1 and TRBJ1-2, the CDR3 gives the full variable domain: KAGVTQTPRYLIKTRGQQVTLSCSPISGHRSVSWYQQTPGQGLQFLFEYFSETQRNKGNFPGRFSGRQFSNSRSEMNVSTLELGDSALYLCASSLATGGTYGYTFGSGTRLTVV.

The chain couples TRBV12-3 or TRBV12-4 to TRBJ1-2; 7 nucleotides align to TRBD1. The junction had 5 bases not matched to a gene; V was cut back by 5 bases and J by 5 bases. There are 13 residues in the CDR3. The CDR3 reads CASSVTGKYGYTF. In DNA, the CDR3 is TGTGCCAGCAGTGTGACAGGGAAATATGGCTACACCTTC.

The gene calls are TRBV9 and TRBJ1-5; D is ambiguous. The CDR3 totals 13 residues. The germline V and J ends were trimmed by 0 bases and 5 bases, with 6 bases remaining between them. The germline V gene encodes CDR1 SGDLS and CDR2 YYNGEE. The CDR3 reads CASSVVPDQPQHF. CDR3 bases: TGTGCCAGCAGCGTAGTTCCGGATCAGCCCCAGCATTTT.